The 21 T cell receptor beta chains below were found in one sample sequenced in a study of blood T cells in healthy people across ages. With a J-beta primer mix and a sample-barcoded 5' primer, a second PCR ran about 7 to 12 cycles. TCRdb reanalysed the 5' RACE reads using MiXCR and keeps one entry per CDR3 protein. This sample has some 700,000 distinct CDR3 sequences; about a fifth occur once, and the top ten carry approximately 20%. The source material was blood. The receptors derive from a man aged 70-80 years in good health.

This clonotype was counted a few times. J is TRBJ2-1 and V is TRBV12-3 or TRBV12-4; TRBD1 matches 9 bases. The V and J ends lost 5 bases and 3 bases, in that order; junction bases with no gene match: 5. CDR3 size: 15 residues. The CDR3 here is CASSTGGQGYNEQFF. CDR3 bases: TGTGCCAGCAGTACGGGGGGACAGGGCTACAATGAGCAGTTCTTC.

This clonotype was seen once. At one end the junction does not follow the germline gene, possibly because of a read error. J is TRBJ2-3 and V is TRBV7-6; D unclear. Germline V gene data show CDR1 as SGHVS and CDR2 as FNYEAQ. The CDR3 length is 14 residues. CDR3: CASSLGRSSDAQYF. DNA for the CDR3: TGTGCCAGCAGCTTAGGCCGCTCATCAGATGCGCAGTATTTT.

This clonotype was seen only a few times. The chain employs TRBV20-1 and TRBJ2-5; D tentatively reads TRBD1 or TRBD2 (5 bases each). This CDR3 is built from 14 residues. Germline V gives CDR1 DFQATT, CDR2 SNEGSKA (reference sequence). Trimming shortened V by 8 bases and J by 5 bases, and 21 bases separated the two germline ends. The CDR3 loop is CSHHREAEGETQYF. The CDR3 bases are TGCAGTCATCATAGGGAAGCCGAGGGGGAGACCCAGTACTTC.

The chain uses TRBV9 and TRBJ2-1; D is ambiguous. The CDR3 loop spans 15 amino acids. Germline V gene sequence: CDR1 SGDLS, CDR2 YYNGEE. The germline V and J ends were trimmed by 3 bases and 0 bases, with 10 bases remaining between them. Here the CDR3 DNA reads TGTGCCAGCAGCGCCTCTTTGGGCTCCTACAATGAGCAGTTCTTC. The encoded protein is CASSASLGSYNEQFF.

This clonotype has a handful of counts. The J gene is TRBJ2-5, the V gene TRBV20-1; no firm D call. The end of the DNA aligns better with TRBJ2-7, so the J call may be wrong. The CDR3 has 13 residues. Germline V CDR1 and CDR2: DFQATT, SNEGSKA (reference sequence). In nucleotides, the CDR3 is TGCAGTGCCCCCGAAACCTATCCCTACGAGCAGTACTTC. Translating it yields CSAPETYPYEQYF.

This sequence joins TRBV18 and TRBJ2-5; D ambiguous. V dropped 3 bases and J dropped 3 bases, with 8 bases sitting between them. The CDR3 loop spans 13 amino acids. CDR1 and CDR2 (germline): KGHSH, LQKENI. The CDR3 loop is CASSPNGEETQYF. The CDR3 DNA follows: TGTGCCAGCTCACCCAACGGCGAAGAGACCCAGTACTTC.

This clonotype was counted once. V usage is TRBV3-1 and J usage is TRBJ1-1; unclear D gene. CDR3 length: 15 amino acids. V was shortened by 4 bases and J by 0 bases, with 12 bases between the two germline ends. Germline-derived CDR1 and CDR2 are LGHDT and YNNKEL (reference sequence). The CDR3: CASSLSGGMNTEAFF. The CDR3 coding sequence is TGTGCCAGCAGCCTTAGCGGTGGGATGAACACTGAAGCTTTCTTT.

The sample holds one count of this clonotype. Sequence at one end of the junction differs from germline and may be a read error. The V call is TRBV7-2, the J call TRBJ2-1, with D possibly matching TRBD2 (8 bases). CDR3 length: 15 amino acids. CDR1 and CDR2 (germline): SGHTA, FQGNSA. The CDR3 spells CASSLGGGRYSEQFF. The CDR3 DNA sequence: TGCGCCAGCAGCTTAGGGGGCGGGAGGTACAGTGAGCAGTTCTTC.

This clonotype was found many times. The chain has TRBV10-3 and TRBJ2-1; D possibly corresponds to TRBD2 (6 bases). Germline assignment: CDR1 ENHRY and CDR2 SYGVKD. The CDR3 is made up of 13 amino acids. Trimming cost V 5 bases and J 10 bases, with 15 bases left between them. The CDR3 here is CAISHSGDGEQFF. The CDR3, as DNA: TGTGCCATCAGTCATAGCGGAGATGGGGAGCAGTTCTTC.

The gene calls are TRBV7-8 and TRBJ2-1; weak D call: TRBD1 (6 bases). The germline V and J ends were trimmed by 2 bases and 8 bases, with 16 bases remaining between them. Germline CDR1 reads SGHVS; CDR2 reads FQNEAQ. The CDR3 is 15 amino acids. DNA for the CDR3: TGTGCCAGCAGCTTACGTGGGGGCCAATGGGATGAGCAGTTCTTC. It yields the protein CASSLRGGQWDEQFF.

The chain couples TRBV12-3 or TRBV12-4 to TRBJ2-1; no clear D gene. The J call may be faulty, since TRBJ2-5 better matches the DNA end. CDR3 length equals 15 residues. The CDR3 DNA reads as TGTGCCAGCAGTTTAGCGCTCAGCTTCCAAGAGACCCAGTACTTC. This encodes CASSLALSFQETQYF.

The chain carries TRBV3-1 and TRBJ2-6; TRBD1 might be the D (5 bases). Trimming shortened V by 8 bases and J by 2 bases, and 16 bases separated the two germline ends. Germline V gene data show CDR1 as LGHDT and CDR2 as YNNKEL (reference sequence). This CDR3 has 16 amino acids. The CDR3 DNA is TGTGCCAGCGGGGCAACCCATACGACTGGGGCCAACGTCCTGACTTTC. It encodes CASGATHTTGANVLTF. Full variable domain (outside the CDR3, taken from reference TRBV3-1 and TRBJ2-6): DTAVSQTPKYLVTQMGNDKSIKCEQNLGHDTMYWYKQDSKKFLKIMFSYNNKELIINETVPNRFSPKSPDKAHLNLHINSLELGDSAVYFCASGATHTTGANVLTFGAGSRLTVL.

This chain joins TRBV6-2 or TRBV6-3 and TRBJ1-1; weak D call: TRBD1 (5 bases). This CDR3 region has 14 residues. Germline CDR1 reads MNHEY; CDR2 reads SVGEGT. V lost 8 bases and J 6 bases, leaving 19 bases between the germline ends. The CDR3 sequence is CASHMGVYLAEAFF. Here the CDR3 DNA reads TGTGCCAGCCATATGGGGGTTTATCTGGCTGAAGCTTTCTTT.

This chain joins TRBV7-2 and TRBJ1-2, with D unresolved. V gave up 0 bases and J gave up 6 bases, with 17 bases separating them. CDR3 length: 16 residues. Germline CDR1 and CDR2: SGHTA and FQGNSA. CDR3 amino acids: CASSLASGYVADGYTF. The CDR3 region has the DNA TGTGCCAGCAGCTTAGCGTCGGGGTACGTTGCGGATGGCTACACCTTC. The full variable domain, in which reference TRBV7-2 and TRBJ1-2 provide the parts outside the CDR3, is GAGVSQSPSNKVTEKGKDVELRCDPISGHTALYWYRQSLGQGLEFLIYFQGNSAPDKSGLPSDRFSAERTGGSVSTLTIQRTQQEDSAVYLCASSLASGYVADGYTFGSGTRLTVV.

This sequence joins TRBV7-2 and TRBJ2-2; 15 positions agree with TRBD2. The J segment lost 4 bases and the V segment lost 1 base, leaving 4 bases of the junction unmatched. Germline CDR1 is SGHTA and CDR2 is FQGNSA. This CDR3 contains 18 residues. The CDR3 spells CASSLGTSGRAVTGELFF. CDR3 in DNA: TGTGCCAGCAGCTTAGGGACTAGCGGGAGGGCCGTCACCGGGGAGCTGTTTTTT.

This clonotype was observed a few times. J is TRBJ2-7 and V is TRBV6-6, with TRBD1 matching over 8 bases. Germline V lookup: CDR1 MNHNY, CDR2 SVGAGI (reference sequence). V gave up 4 bases and J gave up 1 base; unmatched junction bases: 3. The CDR3 covers 14 residues. The CDR3 here is CASSFRQGSYEQYV. CDR3 sequence (DNA): TGTGCCAGCAGTTTTCGACAGGGGTCCTACGAGCAGTACGTC.

This clonotype was seen more than once but under ten times. The V call is TRBV5-5, the J call TRBJ2-3, with TRBD2 matching 11 bases. This CDR3 contains 18 residues. The germline V gene encodes CDR1 SGHKS and CDR2 YYEKEE (reference sequence). Trimming at V came to 3 bases and at J to 4 bases, leaving 13 bases not matched to a gene. The CDR3 coding sequence is TGTGCCAGCAGCTGGGACAAGACGGGACTAGCGGAGGCAGATACGCAGTATTTT. Residues: CASSWDKTGLAEADTQYF.

This clonotype was seen a handful of times. This chain connects TRBV20-1 to TRBJ2-5; a weak D match, TRBD2 (6 bases). V lost 6 bases to trimming and J lost 5 bases, with 13 bases between them. Germline assignment: CDR1 DFQATT and CDR2 SNEGSKA (reference sequence). The CDR3 is made up of 12 amino acids. DNA for the CDR3: TGCAGTGCGAGGACTAATGAGGAGACCCAGTACTTC. Its protein product is CSARTNEETQYF.

The chain carries TRBV12-3 or TRBV12-4 and TRBJ2-3, with D hard to call. This CDR3 region has 16 residues. V lost 7 bases and J lost 4, with 21 bases in between. The CDR3 nucleotides read TGTGCCAGCAATATTCCATGCAGAGTAGGCGCAGATACGCAGTATTTT. Protein sequence: CASNIPCRVGADTQYF.

The gene calls are TRBV6-5 and TRBJ2-3; TRBD2 might be the D (7 bases). This CDR3 spans 15 amino acids. The V gene lost 2 bases and the J gene lost 4 bases, with 13 bases spanning the gap. Per the germline V gene, CDR1 is MNHEY and CDR2 is SVGAGI. The CDR3, as DNA: TGTGCCAGCAGTTACAAGGGGGGGGTATCAGATACGCAGTATTTT. Its translation: CASSYKGGVSDTQYF.

V and J are TRBV10-3 and TRBJ2-1; maybe TRBD2 (5 bases). V lost 0 bases and J 9 bases, leaving 9 bases between the germline ends. Germline CDR1 reads ENHRY; CDR2 reads SYGVKD. The CDR3 covers 13 residues. The CDR3 loop reads CAISESGEGEQFF. CDR3 nucleotide sequence: TGTGCCATCAGTGAGTCCGGCGAGGGTGAGCAGTTCTTC.